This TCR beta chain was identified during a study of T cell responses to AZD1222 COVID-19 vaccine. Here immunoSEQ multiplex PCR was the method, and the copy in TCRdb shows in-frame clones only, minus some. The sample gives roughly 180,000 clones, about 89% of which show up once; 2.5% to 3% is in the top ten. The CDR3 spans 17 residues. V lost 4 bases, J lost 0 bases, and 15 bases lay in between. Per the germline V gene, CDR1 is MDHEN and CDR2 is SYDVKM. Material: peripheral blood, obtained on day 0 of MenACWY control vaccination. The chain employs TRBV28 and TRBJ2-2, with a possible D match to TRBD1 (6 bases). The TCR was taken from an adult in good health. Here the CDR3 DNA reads TGTGCCAGCAGTTACCCTCCGGGACACTCGAACACCGGGGAGCTGTTTTTT. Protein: CASSYPPGHSNTGELFF.